The 15 T cell receptor beta chains below come from one sample, sequenced in a study of cytomegalovirus exposure and HLA in healthy donors. In the PCR, 60 Vbeta and 13 Jbeta primers were used. Repertoires were generated with immunoSEQ multiplex PCR, while TCRdb's copy carries only in-frame clones and drops some. The data contain approximately 100,000 clones, about 80% of them singletons. The material sequenced was PBMCs. The source is a human donor in good health.

The chain recombines TRBV27 with TRBJ2-3; 13 bases are shared with TRBD2. V shed 4 bases, J shed 2 bases, and the junction held 3 bases outside the gene matches. The CDR3 loop spans 16 amino acids. Looked up from germline, CDR1 is MNHEY and CDR2 is SMNVEV (reference sequence). CDR3 nucleotide sequence: TGTGCCAGCAGTTCGGGACTAGCGGGACCCACAGATACGCAGTATTTT. Its translation: CASSSGLAGPTDTQYF.

This chain links TRBV7-8 with TRBJ1-3; D is undetermined. Trimming stripped 4 bases from V and 2 bases from J, with 12 bases between. This CDR3 region has 15 residues. Germline V gene sequence: CDR1 SGHVS, CDR2 FQNEAQ. CDR3 amino acids: CASSSVLTPGNTIYF. CDR3 in DNA: TGTGCCAGCAGCTCCGTCCTAACCCCTGGAAACACCATATATTTT. The whole variable domain, remainder taken from reference TRBV7-8 and TRBJ1-3, is GAGVSQSPRYKVAKRGQDVALRCDPISGHVSLFWYQQALGQGPEFLTYFQNEAQLDKSGLPSDRFFAERPEGSVSTLKIQRTQQEDSAVYLCASSSVLTPGNTIYFGEGSWLTVV.

This clone was seen just once. The gene calls are TRBV27 and TRBJ2-1; 7 bases map to TRBD2. The germline V gene has CDR1 MNHEY and CDR2 SMNVEV (reference sequence). The CDR3 is 19 residues long. After removal of 6 bases from V and 0 bases from J, the junction contained 17 bases not matched to a gene. CDR3 region: CASSTSRGGLKSSYNEQFF. CDR3 nucleotides: TGTGCCAGCAGCACCTCTCGGGGAGGGCTTAAGAGCTCCTACAATGAGCAGTTCTTC.

This clone has a handful of counts. This CDR3 reads CASSLLAHYNEQFF. The CDR3, as DNA: TGTGCCAGCAGCTTGCTTGCGCACTACAATGAGCAGTTCTTC. The V gene is TRBV5-6, the J gene TRBJ2-1; unclear D gene. Germline assignment: CDR1 SGHDT and CDR2 YYEEEE. V was clipped by 1 base and J by 3 bases, with 8 bases between them. The CDR3 contains 14 residues.

This clone was detected only once. This chain's CDR3 is CASSLEPPQGLARNEQFF. The CDR3 DNA sequence: TGTGCCAGCTCACTAGAACCCCCCCAGGGACTAGCCAGGAATGAGCAGTTCTTC. The chain links TRBV18 to TRBJ2-1; 9 bases agree with TRBD2. This CDR3 spans 18 amino acids. Unmatched junction bases numbered 17, after V lost 4 bases and J lost 7 bases. The germline V gene encodes CDR1 KGHSH and CDR2 LQKENI.

The J gene is TRBJ1-5, the V gene TRBV6-5; tentative D call: TRBD1 (6 bases). The CDR3 contains 14 residues. The germline V gene encodes CDR1 MNHEY and CDR2 SVGAGI. Trimming pared 1 base from V and 2 bases from J, leaving 6 bases between. CDR3 sequence (DNA): TGTGCCAGCAGTTACTACAGGGGCAATCAGCCCCAGCATTTT. Its protein is CASSYYRGNQPQHF.

The rearrangement joins TRBV10-1 to TRBJ2-2; a weak D match, TRBD1 (5 bases). Germline-derived CDR1 and CDR2 are WNHNN and SYGVQD (reference sequence). The CDR3 is made up of 15 amino acids. V shed 3 bases and J shed 5 bases, with 13 bases lying between them. Written as DNA, the CDR3 is TGCGCCAGCAGTGACCTCAGGGTTGGGACCGGGGAGCTGTTTTTT. Translation gives CASSDLRVGTGELFF.

This clone was recorded once. V is TRBV5-4 and J is TRBJ1-2, with 7 positions matching TRBD1. From germline, CDR1 is SGHNT and CDR2 YYREEE (reference sequence). J lost 7 bases, V lost 6 bases, and 6 bases had no gene match. The CDR3 totals 12 residues. The CDR3 is CASTQDRAGYTF. The CDR3 DNA reads as TGTGCCAGCACCCAAGACAGGGCTGGCTACACCTTC.

V usage is TRBV30 and J usage is TRBJ1-2; 7 bases are shared with TRBD1. This CDR3 is built from 12 residues. Germline values: CDR1 GTSNPN, CDR2 SVGIG (reference sequence). J lost 4 bases, V lost 8 bases, and 7 bases had no gene match. CDR3 DNA sequence: TGTGCCGCAATCACAGGGGTCTATGGCTACACCTTC. This codes for CAAITGVYGYTF.

The V gene is TRBV7-2, the J gene TRBJ2-5, with 9 bases matching TRBD2. J gave up 1 base and V 5 bases, and 5 bases lay outside the gene matches. Germline CDR1 and CDR2: SGHTA and FQGNSA. The CDR3 consists of 15 residues. The CDR3, as DNA: TGTGCCAGCAGCCCCCAAGCGGGGGGCCAAGAGACCCAGTACTTC. It specifies CASSPQAGGQETQYF.

V and J are TRBV28 and TRBJ1-1, with D possibly being TRBD1 (5 bases). CDR3 length equals 15 residues. Germline values: CDR1 MDHEN, CDR2 SYDVKM. V shed 4 bases and J shed 1 base, with 13 bases lying between them. CDR3 sequence: CASSSPGLGNTEAFF. The CDR3 nucleotides are TGTGCCAGCAGTTCGCCGGGACTCGGGAACACTGAAGCTTTCTTT.

This clone was counted a few times. The chain recombines TRBV25-1 with TRBJ1-4; D call uncertain. V lost 3 bases and J 11 bases, leaving 16 bases between the germline ends. The CDR3 loop spans 14 amino acids. CDR1 and CDR2 (germline): MGHDK, SYGVNS. DNA for the CDR3: TGTGCCAGCAGTGAGGATACAGTTCGAAGGAAACTGTTTTTT. Its translation: CASSEDTVRRKLFF.

The rearrangement joins TRBV5-1 to TRBJ2-5, with D unclear. The DNA matches TRBJ2-7 better at its end, which makes the J call doubtful. The germline gives CDR1 SGHRS, CDR2 YFSETQ. The length of the CDR3 is 17 residues. In DNA form, the CDR3 reads TGCGCCAGCAGCTTGGATTTTGCAGCGTTTAACTCCTACGAGCAGTACTTC. As protein: CASSLDFAAFNSYEQYF.

This clone was counted once. The chain joins TRBV28 to TRBJ1-4, with D perhaps matching TRBD1 (6 bases). Germline V gene sequence: CDR1 MDHEN, CDR2 SYDVKM. The V end lost 6 bases, the J end lost 6 bases, and 20 bases lay between the germline ends. This CDR3 comprises 16 residues. DNA for the CDR3: TGTGCCAGCAGCCTACGGGCCGCGGCAGGGGATGAAAAACTGTTTTTT. Its translation: CASSLRAAAGDEKLFF. The whole variable domain, remainder taken from reference TRBV28 and TRBJ1-4, is DVKVTQSSRYLVKRTGEKVFLECVQDMDHENMFWYRQDPGLGLRLIYFSYDVKMKEKGDIPEGYSVSREKKERFSLILESASTNQTSMYLCASSLRAAAGDEKLFFGSGTQLSVL.

There are a few counts of this clone. V usage is TRBV30 and J usage is TRBJ2-1, with 10 bases lining up with TRBD1. The CDR3 is made up of 14 amino acids. With V trimmed by 6 bases and J by 9 bases, 11 bases remained unmatched. Germline CDR1 GTSNPN, CDR2 SVGIG (reference sequence). The CDR3 spells CACPTGTGVVEQFF. The CDR3 nucleotides read TGTGCCTGTCCTACCGGGACAGGGGTTGTTGAGCAGTTCTTC.